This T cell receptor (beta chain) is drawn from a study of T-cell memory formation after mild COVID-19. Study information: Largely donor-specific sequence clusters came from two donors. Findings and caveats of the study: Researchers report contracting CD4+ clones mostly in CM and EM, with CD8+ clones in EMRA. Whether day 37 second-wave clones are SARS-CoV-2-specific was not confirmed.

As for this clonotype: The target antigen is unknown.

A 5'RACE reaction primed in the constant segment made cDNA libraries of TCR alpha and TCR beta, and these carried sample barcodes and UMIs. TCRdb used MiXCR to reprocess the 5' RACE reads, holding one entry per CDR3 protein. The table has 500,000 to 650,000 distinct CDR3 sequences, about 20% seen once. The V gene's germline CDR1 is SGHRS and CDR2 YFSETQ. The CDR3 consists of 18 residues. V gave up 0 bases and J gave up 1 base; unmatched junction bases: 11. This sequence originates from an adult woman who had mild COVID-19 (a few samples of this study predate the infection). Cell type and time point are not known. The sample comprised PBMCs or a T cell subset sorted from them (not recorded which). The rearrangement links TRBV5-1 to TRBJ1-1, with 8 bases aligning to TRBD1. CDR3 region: CASSLGTGPSVRNTEAFF. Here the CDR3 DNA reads TGCGCCAGCAGCTTGGGGACAGGGCCTTCGGTAAGGAACACTGAAGCTTTCTTT.